These 7 T cell receptor beta chains originate from one sample sequenced in a study of T cell clusters in autoimmune cytopenias. One tube held mixed TRB-A and TRB-B primer pools for touch-down PCR. TCRdb reprocessed the multiplex PCR reads; each CDR3 protein has one entry and no DNA is given. In all, the sample yields thousands of distinct CDR3 sequences. TRB was amplified from 250 ng of peripheral blood genomic DNA per sample. The sequencing sample was made of peripheral blood. The receptors derive from a human donor with an autoimmune cytopenia or autoimmune hepatitis (not recorded which).

Frequency places this clonotype as medium-sized. The chain has TRBV10-3 and TRBJ1-6; TCRdb lists TRBD1, though no DNA is available to test this call. The germline CDR1 and CDR2 sequences are ENHRY and SYGVKD. This CDR3 comprises 15 residues. CDR3 loop: CAISEDTGYISPLHF.

In terms of frequency, this clonotype is medium-sized. This rearrangement joins TRBV27 to TRBJ2-7; there is no DNA to check the TCRdb D call of TRBD2. CDR1 and CDR2 (germline): MNHEY, SMNVEV (reference sequence). This CDR3 has 15 residues. The CDR3 here is CASSLGLADSYEQYF.

The CDR3 sequence is CASSYHRGMNTEAFF. The chain couples TRBV6-5 to TRBJ1-1; the TCRdb D gene call, TRBD1, has no DNA to confirm it. The CDR3 has 15 amino acids. CDR1 and CDR2 from the germline V gene are MNHEY and SVGAGI.

In terms of frequency, this clonotype is medium-sized. The CDR3 region is CASSYSGSWGAPDNEQFF. This chain connects TRBV6-5 to TRBJ2-1; no DNA is available, so the TRBD1 call from TCRdb remains unchecked. CDR1 MNHEY and CDR2 SVGAGI come from the germline V gene. This CDR3 is 18 amino acids long.

The chain couples TRBV7-9 to TRBJ2-3; TCRdb picks TRBD1, but there is no DNA to check that call. The CDR3 is made up of 16 amino acids. CDR1 and CDR2 from the germline V gene are SEHNR and FQNEAQ (reference sequence). CDR3 protein: CASSLIGTTSTDTQYF.

This clonotype counts as medium-sized by frequency. The chain recombines TRBV7-6 with TRBJ2-2; TCRdb proposes TRBD2, but this gene call is untestable without DNA. CDR3 length equals 12 residues. The V gene's germline CDR1 is SGHVS and CDR2 FNYEAQ. The CDR3 is CASKGLAEELFF.

Measured by frequency, this clonotype is medium-sized. The chain uses TRBV5-6 and TRBJ2-5. CDR1 SGHDT and CDR2 YYEEEE come from the germline V gene. The CDR3 contains 12 residues. CDR3 protein: CASSLALETQYF.